The 19 T cell receptor beta chains given below trace back to one sample, sequenced in a study of siplizumab effects on memory and regulatory T cells (dated by TCRdb to about 2019). The library was produced with the immunoSEQ multiplex PCR assay. TCRdb stores this immuneACCESS table with in-frame sequences only. Part of the clones is absent; in the studies checked, under half of the shortfall reflects unresolved V genes, and no reason is known for the rest. Across this sample there are about 9,600 clones, with roughly 46% seen only once. The top ten clones comprise less than 25% of the sample. Mixed lymphocyte reaction cells were cocultured at 37°C for 5 to 7 days. What these receptors recognize is not known. The sequenced sample consisted of CFSE-low (dividing) CD4+ T cells sorted from an allogeneic mixed lymphocyte reaction. The receptors shown here come from a human donor in good health; the cells came from an allogeneic mixed lymphocyte reaction.

The chain is built from TRBV5-1 and TRBJ2-3; D remains unclear. Germline V gene sequence: CDR1 SGHRS, CDR2 YFSETQ. The CDR3 has 12 residues. V dropped 3 bases and J dropped 5 bases, with 7 bases sitting between them. The CDR3: CASSSPGDTQYF. The CDR3 nucleotides read TGCGCCAGCAGCTCGCCAGGAGATACGCAGTATTTT.

This chain connects TRBV11-2 to TRBJ2-1; TRBD2 is a possible D gene (6 bases). Per germline, CDR1 SGHAT and CDR2 FQNNGV. V was clipped by 3 bases and J by 4 bases, with 13 bases between them. The CDR3 spans 15 residues. The CDR3 coding sequence is TGTGCCAGCAGCTTCTCCGGAGGGAAATACAATGAGCAGTTCTTC. Its translation is CASSFSGGKYNEQFF. Full variable domain (rest looked up from reference TRBV11-2 and TRBJ2-1): EAGVAQSPRYKIIEKRQSVAFWCNPISGHATLYWYQQILGQGPKLLIQFQNNGVVDDSQLPKDRFSAERLKGVDSTLKIQPAKLEDSAVYLCASSFSGGKYNEQFFGPGTRLTVL.

This clone was detected only a few times. The chain uses TRBV4-1 and TRBJ2-5; 7 nucleotides align to TRBD1. V trimming: 1 base; J trimming: 7 bases; junction bases outside the gene matches: 9. CDR1 and CDR2 from the germline V gene are MGHRA and YSYEKL. The CDR3 totals 15 residues. The CDR3 DNA sequence: TGCGCCAGCAGCCAAGTAAGAGTAGGGGGCCTGACCCAGTACTTC. Encoded protein: CASSQVRVGGLTQYF.

The J gene is TRBJ2-7, the V gene TRBV6-8; 8 bases agree with TRBD2. The V gene end was trimmed by 7 bases and the J gene end by 4 bases; junction bases not matched to a gene: 6. The CDR3 spans 13 residues. Germline V gives CDR1 MNHGY, CDR2 SAAAGT. CDR3 protein: CASNPGLDYEQYF. The DNA of the CDR3 is TGTGCCAGCAACCCGGGACTAGATTACGAGCAGTACTTC.

The chain joins TRBV7-9 to TRBJ2-3; 8 positions agree with TRBD2. The CDR3 has 14 residues. V trimming: 7 bases; J trimming: 0 bases; junction bases outside the gene matches: 3. Germline V gene sequence: CDR1 SEHNR, CDR2 FQNEAQ (reference sequence). The CDR3, as DNA: TGTGCCAGCAAGGCTAGCGGGAGCACAGATACGCAGTATTTT. Its protein is CASKASGSTDTQYF.

This chain links TRBV30 with TRBJ2-1; D unresolved. V was shortened by 5 bases and J by 9 bases, with 17 bases between the two germline ends. Germline-derived CDR1 and CDR2 are GTSNPN and SVGIG (reference sequence). The CDR3 is 13 residues long. The CDR3 is CAWATNLELEQFF. The CDR3 DNA follows: TGTGCCTGGGCTACAAATTTAGAGCTTGAGCAGTTCTTC.

The J gene is TRBJ2-1, the V gene TRBV6-1; TRBD2 matches at 12 bases. CDR1 MNHNS and CDR2 SASEGT come from the germline V gene. The CDR3 totals 15 residues. V was clipped by 10 bases and J by 8 bases; unmatched bases: 12. CDR3 region: CAISEGLAGTDEQFF. The CDR3 DNA reads TGTGCCATCAGCGAAGGACTAGCGGGAACGGATGAGCAGTTCTTC.

This clone came up a few times. The gene calls are TRBV7-9 and TRBJ2-5; D is ambiguous. Trimming stripped 1 base from V and 4 bases from J, with 4 bases between. The CDR3 extends over 12 amino acids. Germline V gene data show CDR1 as SEHNR and CDR2 as FQNEAQ (reference sequence). This chain's CDR3 is CASSLVLETQYF. CDR3 nucleotide sequence: TGTGCCAGCAGCTTAGTTCTAGAGACCCAGTACTTC.

The genes are TRBV7-2 and TRBJ1-1; weak D call: TRBD1 (6 bases). Deletions cut 5 bases from V and 1 base from J, with 14 bases between. This CDR3 region has 15 residues. In germline, CDR1 is SGHTA, CDR2 FQGNSA. CDR3 sequence: CASSLRGVGNTEAFF. In DNA form, the CDR3 reads TGTGCCAGCAGCCTGAGGGGGGTTGGGAACACTGAAGCTTTCTTT.

The CDR3 DNA follows: TGTGCCAGCAGCTTACGTCAAACTCGGGGCCGATATAGCAATCAGCCCCAGCATTTT. It translates to CASSLRQTRGRYSNQPQHF. The chain uses TRBV7-3 and TRBJ1-5, with D possibly TRBD1 on 5 matching bases. Trimming removed 2 bases at V and 0 bases at J, with 20 bases between. This CDR3 is 19 amino acids long. Germline-derived CDR1 and CDR2 are SGHTA and FQGTGA.

The genes are TRBV6-6 and TRBJ2-7; either TRBD1 or TRBD2 may supply D (5 bases each). In germline, CDR1 is MNHNY, CDR2 SVGAGI (reference sequence). The V end lost 5 bases, the J end lost 2 bases, and 10 bases lay between the germline ends. The CDR3 consists of 13 residues. The CDR3 DNA follows: TGTGCCAGCAGTCGGGACGGTCCCTACGAGCAGTACTTC. Translating it yields CASSRDGPYEQYF.

This clone occurred a few times. The V and J genes are TRBV6-1 and TRBJ2-3; maybe TRBD2 (6 bases). V lost 6 bases and J lost 2, with 15 bases in between. Germline V gives CDR1 MNHNS, CDR2 SASEGT. This CDR3 is 15 amino acids long. The DNA of the CDR3 is TGTGCCAGCAGGTATGAGGGGAGGCTCACAGATACGCAGTATTTT. Translated, it gives CASRYEGRLTDTQYF.

This clone was recorded a few times. The chain uses TRBV19 and TRBJ2-2; D could derive from TRBD1 or TRBD2 (7 bases each). Trimming took off 10 bases at V and 6 bases at J, with 21 bases between the two ends. Germline V lookup: CDR1 LNHDA, CDR2 SQIVND (reference sequence). CDR3 length equals 15 residues. Here the CDR3 reads CATKIGGQGAGELFF. Written as DNA, the CDR3 is TGTGCCACCAAGATCGGGGGGCAGGGGGCCGGGGAGCTGTTTTTT.

The rearrangement links TRBV6-6 to TRBJ1-5; TRBD1 is a possible D gene (5 bases). Looked up from germline, CDR1 is MNHNY and CDR2 is SVGAGI (reference sequence). This CDR3 region has 12 residues. V shed 9 bases and J shed 5 bases, with 11 bases lying between them. The CDR3 DNA is TGTGCCAGTGAGCAGGGTTATCAGCCCCAGCATTTT. Protein product: CASEQGYQPQHF.

There are a few counts of this clone. V is TRBV7-2 and J is TRBJ2-2; 8 bases fit TRBD2. From germline, CDR1 is SGHTA and CDR2 FQGNSA. The CDR3 sequence is 14 residues long. V shed 5 bases and J 8 bases; nucleotides not matched to a gene: 7. This CDR3 reads CASSTWTSLGELFF. In nucleotides, the CDR3 is TGTGCCAGCAGCACTTGGACTAGCTTGGGGGAGCTGTTTTTT.

V usage is TRBV30 and J usage is TRBJ2-7; a possible D gene is TRBD1 (6 bases). Trimming pared 2 bases from V and 9 bases from J, leaving 23 bases between. The CDR3 runs 15 residues. Germline CDR1 and CDR2: GTSNPN and SVGIG (reference sequence). The CDR3 loop reads CAWSSHGPGAEGQYF. The CDR3 bases are TGTGCCTGGAGTTCTCACGGGCCAGGGGCCGAAGGGCAGTACTTC.

This clone was detected only a few times. This chain connects TRBV7-8 to TRBJ2-7; tentatively, D is TRBD1 (5 bases). Trimming took 3 bases from V and 2 from J, leaving 8 bases between them. Germline lookup yields CDR1 SGHVS and CDR2 FQNEAQ. This CDR3 spans 13 amino acids. This chain's CDR3 is CASSLTAAYEQYF. The DNA for the CDR3 is TGTGCCAGCAGCTTGACAGCAGCCTACGAGCAGTACTTC.

This sequence joins TRBV28 and TRBJ2-1; D unresolved. This CDR3 comprises 15 residues. V was cut by 6 bases and J by 7 bases, with 19 bases left in between. CDR1 and CDR2 from the germline V gene are MDHEN and SYDVKM. The CDR3 sequence: CASSLRGTAQNEQFF. CDR3 DNA: TGTGCCAGCAGCCTTAGAGGTACGGCCCAAAATGAGCAGTTCTTC.

This chain connects TRBV7-9 to TRBJ1-1; 7 bases line up with TRBD1. The CDR3 totals 15 residues. With 1 base clipped from V and 2 bases from J, the junction kept 4 bases outside the gene matches. CDR1 is SEHNR and CDR2 is FQNEAQ in the germline V gene (reference sequence). CDR3 loop: CASSLGNRGNTEAFF. CDR3 nucleotides: TGTGCCAGCAGCTTAGGTAACAGGGGAAACACTGAAGCTTTCTTT.